The 2 T cell receptor beta chains below come from one sample, sequenced in a study of blood T cell repertoires in COVID-19. Method: immunoSEQ multiplex PCR; TCRdb's copy keeps in-frame clones and lacks some. Of under 150,000 clones in the sample, approximately 85% were seen once. Input material: peripheral blood. The receptors here all came from an older woman with COVID-19, enrolled during active disease.

The V and J genes are TRBV7-9 and TRBJ2-7; possibly TRBD1 for D (6 bases). The germline V and J ends were trimmed by 5 bases and 7 bases, with 9 bases remaining between them. In germline, CDR1 is SEHNR, CDR2 FQNEAQ (reference sequence). There are 11 residues in the CDR3. The CDR3 nucleotides read TGTGCCAGCAGCCTAGGGACAGAGCAGTACTTC. It codes for CASSLGTEQYF. The full variable domain, in which reference TRBV7-9 and TRBJ2-7 provide the parts outside the CDR3, is DTGVSQNPRHKITKRGQNVTFRCDPISEHNRLYWYRQTLGQGPEFLTYFQNEAQLEKSRLLSDRFSAERPKGSFSTLEIQRTEQGDSAMYLCASSLGTEQYFGPGTRLTVT.

This clone appeared a single time. This specimen includes other DNA sequences encoding the same CDR3. The V gene is TRBV4-1, the J gene TRBJ1-2; D may be TRBD1 (5 bases). The CDR3 has 13 amino acids. Germline-derived CDR1 and CDR2 are MGHRA and YSYEKL. Between the trimmed V and J ends, which lost 3 bases and 5 bases, there was a span of 10 bases. CDR3 residues: CASSQGGGYGYTF. CDR3 bases: TGCGCCAGCAGCCAGGGTGGGGGGTATGGCTACACCTTC.